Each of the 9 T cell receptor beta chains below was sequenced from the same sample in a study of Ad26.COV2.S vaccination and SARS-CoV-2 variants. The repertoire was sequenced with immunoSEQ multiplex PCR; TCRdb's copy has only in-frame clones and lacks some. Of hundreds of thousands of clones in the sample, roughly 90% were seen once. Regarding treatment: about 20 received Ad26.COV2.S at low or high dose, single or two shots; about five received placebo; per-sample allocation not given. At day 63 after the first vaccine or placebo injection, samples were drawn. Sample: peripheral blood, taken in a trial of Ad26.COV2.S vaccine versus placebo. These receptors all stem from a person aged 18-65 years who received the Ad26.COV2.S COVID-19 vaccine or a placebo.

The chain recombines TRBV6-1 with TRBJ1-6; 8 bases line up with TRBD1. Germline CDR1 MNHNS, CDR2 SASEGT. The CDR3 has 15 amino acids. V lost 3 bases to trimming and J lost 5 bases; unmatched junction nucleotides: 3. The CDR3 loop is CASSDQGADNSPLHF. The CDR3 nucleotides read TGTGCCAGCAGTGACCAGGGGGCTGATAATTCACCCCTCCACTTT.

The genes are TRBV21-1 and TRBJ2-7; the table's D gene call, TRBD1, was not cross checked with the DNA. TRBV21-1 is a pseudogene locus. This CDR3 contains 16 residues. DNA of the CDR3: TGTGCCAGCAGCAGTGCGGGACAGGTAACCTCCTACGAGCAGTACTTC. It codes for CASSSAGQVTSYEQYF.

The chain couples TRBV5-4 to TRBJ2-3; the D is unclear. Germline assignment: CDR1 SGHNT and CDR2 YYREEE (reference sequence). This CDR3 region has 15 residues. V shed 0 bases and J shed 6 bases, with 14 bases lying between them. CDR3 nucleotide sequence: TGTGCCAGCAGCTTGGCCCCAATAATTGCTGATACGCAGTATTTT. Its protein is CASSLAPIIADTQYF.

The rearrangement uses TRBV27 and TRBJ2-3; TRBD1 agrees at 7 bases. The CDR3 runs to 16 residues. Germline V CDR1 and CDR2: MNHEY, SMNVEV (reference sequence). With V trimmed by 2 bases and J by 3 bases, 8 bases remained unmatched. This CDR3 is CASSLGRGLRTDTQYF. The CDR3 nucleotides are TGTGCCAGCAGTTTAGGAAGGGGGCTACGAACAGATACGCAGTATTTT.

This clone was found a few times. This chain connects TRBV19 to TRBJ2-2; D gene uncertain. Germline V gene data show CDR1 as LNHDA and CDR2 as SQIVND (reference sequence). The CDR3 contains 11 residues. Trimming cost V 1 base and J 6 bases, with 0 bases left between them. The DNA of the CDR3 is TGTGCCAGTAGTATAGCCGGGGAGCTGTTTTTT. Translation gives CASSIAGELFF.

The CDR3 loop reads CASSQGAGGYSYNEQFF. As DNA, the CDR3 is TGTGCCAGCAGCCAAGGGGCGGGGGGGTACTCCTACAATGAGCAGTTCTTC. The rearrangement links TRBV14 to TRBJ2-1; 9 nucleotides match TRBD2. V lost 1 base and J lost 0; bases outside the gene matches: 4. This CDR3 has 17 residues. Germline V lookup: CDR1 SGHDN, CDR2 FVKESK.

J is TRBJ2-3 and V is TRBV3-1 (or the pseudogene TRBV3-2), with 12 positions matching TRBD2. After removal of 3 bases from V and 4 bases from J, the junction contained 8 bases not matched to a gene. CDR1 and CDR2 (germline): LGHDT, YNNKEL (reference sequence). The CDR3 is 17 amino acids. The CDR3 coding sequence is TGTGCCAGCAGCCAGGCGACTAGCGGGAGAATCCCAGATACGCAGTATTTT. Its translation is CASSQATSGRIPDTQYF.

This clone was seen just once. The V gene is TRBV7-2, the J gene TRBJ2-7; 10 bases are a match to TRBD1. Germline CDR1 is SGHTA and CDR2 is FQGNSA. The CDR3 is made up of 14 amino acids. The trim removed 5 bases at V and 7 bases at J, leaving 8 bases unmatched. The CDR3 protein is CASSLRQGAREQYF. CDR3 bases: TGTGCCAGCAGCCTCCGACAGGGGGCAAGGGAGCAGTACTTC.

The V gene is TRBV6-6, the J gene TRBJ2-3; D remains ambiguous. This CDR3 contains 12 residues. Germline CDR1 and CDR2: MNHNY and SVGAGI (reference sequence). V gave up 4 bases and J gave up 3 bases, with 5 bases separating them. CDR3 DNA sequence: TGTGCCAGCAGTTCCACGACAGATACGCAGTATTTT. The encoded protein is CASSSTTDTQYF.